The entry that follows covers one TCR beta chain sequence. Participants spanned ages roughly 18 to 90 years and resided in about 25 US areas. Two negative PCRs, clearance, or symptom resolution had been documented for recovered Cohort 3 donors. Germline loops: CDR1 GTSNPN, CDR2 SVGIG (reference sequence). The V and J ends lost 7 bases and 0 bases respectively, with 9 bases between them. CDR3 size: 12 residues. Authors' methods: Researchers report that nucleated cell counts were estimated from reference gene primer amplification. The method was immunoSEQ multiplex PCR; TCRdb's version includes in-frame clones alone and lacks a portion of them. From that table come the V and J calls and clone size; the DNA was used to work out D and trimming. The sample shows 250,000 to 300,000 clones, approximately 91% of them seen only once. The data originate from a study of blood T cell repertoires in COVID-19. Study context: Sources were T cells, B-cell-depleted T cells, or PBMCs; the material itself was cDNA or gDNA.

The clonotype originates from a woman aged 35 to 49 who had recovered from COVID-19. Material for sequencing was PBMCs or T cells enriched from blood (not recorded which). The V gene is TRBV30, the J gene TRBJ1-1; D unresolved. The CDR3 region is CASQLLNTEAFF. As DNA, the CDR3 is TGTGCCTCCCAACTACTGAACACTGAAGCTTTCTTT.